The present T cell receptor (beta chain) was sequenced within a study of cytomegalovirus exposure and HLA in healthy donors (dated by TCRdb to 2015 to 2018). For the study in its entirety: An earlier analysis of roughly 630 of the donors reported roughly 300 Gb of sequence data and 117 million unique TCR beta sequences from about 180 million T cells. Roughly 300 gigabases of sequencing data and roughly 81 million unique TCR sequences made up an early release that covered fewer than 650 HLA-typed donors. The genetic ancestry cluster associated with self-reported Caucasian donors included over 80% of the roughly 380 genotyped donors. The study aimed to test whether signatures of past pathogen exposure could be identified by cataloging public T cell receptors. The T cell repertoires of 666 subjects were profiled by immunosequencing and related to cytomegalovirus serostatus. In addition to the first cohort of 666 subjects, a separate validation cohort of approximately 130 different subjects was used. High-throughput TCR immunosequencing, statistical association of individual TCRs with disease status, and machine learning were combined to predict cytomegalovirus infection status. In a later analysis, previously published TCR beta repertoires from about 670 donors were re-analyzed and high-resolution HLA genotyping was added so that TCR occurrence patterns could be studied. Rather than using new phenotypic data, the later analysis identified candidate immune exposures from TCR beta sequences and from how often those sequences occurred across donors. An earlier analysis of more than 450 of the donors used high-throughput TCR beta sequencing to judge whether each TCR beta V gene segment behaved as functional or pseudogenic. Donor age, sex, ethnicity and CMV serostatus were collected together with the repertoire data. A later genetic analysis took genome-wide SNP genotypes for about three fifths of the roughly 670 donors and used that subset as a discovery cohort. Every discovery cohort repertoire had been produced on one sequencing platform. Both class I and class II loci were covered by HLA typing, at four-digit resolution. Typing coverage varied by locus: about 620-630 donors for A, B, C, DRB1 and DQB1; under 550 for DQA1; approximately 610 for DPA1; about 450 for DPB1. Five DR-DQ haplotypes were handled as single units for association and clustering because linkage in the cohort was strong. Among 398 genotyped donors of the cohort, an average of approximately 240,000 unique TCR beta nucleotide sequences was sequenced per donor, of which roughly 17% were non-productive. Here is what the overall study found, with its caveats: Broadly in line with IMGT annotations, most TCR beta V segments showed up in productive rearrangements about 87% or about 30% of the time in an earlier analysis of approximately 600 of the donors. Most CMV-associated TCR beta chains appeared to be HLA-restricted in a later analysis, and the HLA associations seemed to be driven largely by CMV exposure. A further reported finding was that TCR beta sequences accurately predicted the HLA-A and HLA-B alleles for most subjects in the first cohort. The presence/absence analyses assumed that sequencing depth was roughly uniform across donors, and that assumption may not be true. According to the authors, the approach could potentially be generalized to other disease states and immunological phenotypes. Fewer than 20 rarely observed V segments, including chromosome 9 orphons, were excluded from the earlier analysis of a few hundred of the donors because counts were too low. A later analysis reported that several top co-occurrence clusters appeared linked to parvovirus B19, influenza, CMV and Epstein-Barr virus. Cytomegalovirus status was reported to be diagnosed by the classifier with high specificity and sensitivity in both the original and validation cohorts. In the study, about 150 TCR beta chains were listed as associated with cytomegalovirus. Because HLA typing was unavailable for some donors at each locus, only the typed subset was used in association tests. This cohort had only TCR beta chains sequenced, and the lack of alpha or paired-chain data limited which features could be detected. In a later analysis, HLA-associated TCR beta chains were found to be more clonally expanded and to have lower generation probabilities than equally common non-associated chains. An association between a missense DCLRE1C variant and V-gene and J-gene trimming of TCR beta chains was found in a later genetic analysis and replicated in an independent cohort. A later genetic analysis reported fewer N-insertions in productive TCRs among donors in an Asian-associated ancestry cluster than the roughly 620-donor mean. Linkage disequilibrium might explain the correlated functional status among segregating V segments, but an unknown experimental factor could not be excluded. In a later analysis, some 17,000 TCR beta sequences were associated with specific HLA alleles at a false discovery rate of 0.05. Strong co-occurrence of HLA alleles, especially DR and DQ, made assigning TCR associations to individual alleles difficult. In a later analysis, the rate of TCR association differed among HLA loci, with DRB1 alleles having the most associated TCRs and HLA-C alleles having the fewest. Most TCR sequences were observed very rarely across donors, whereas some public TCRs were present in many individuals. A few of the identified cytomegalovirus-associated TCR beta chains were confirmed in vitro to be specific for cytomegalovirus antigens. The only immune exposure information available for the cohort was CMV serostatus. A group of highly shared sequence variants was considered likely to be a technical artifact of the sequencing pipeline.

Libraries were made using the immunoSEQ multiplex PCR assay. The multiplex PCR relied on a mix of 60 forward primers for TCR Vbeta segments and 13 reverse primers for TCR Jbeta segments. The CDR3 region of rearranged TCR beta genes was amplified from genomic DNA by a multiplex PCR assay. Amplified TCR beta libraries were sequenced as 87-base-pair reads on the Illumina HiSeq System. As for the original processing: Across the 670 or so repertoires, a later analysis counted 60 million to 90 million unique TCR beta chains, around 11 million of which were shared by at least two donors. Raw reads were error-corrected and collapsed into unique sequences with a nearest-neighbor algorithm that merged closely related sequences to remove PCR and sequencing errors. V, D and J gene segments were assigned by aligning CDR3 sequences to IMGT reference sequences. For a sequence to be retained, at least a six-nucleotide match to both a V gene segment and a J gene segment was required. A rearrangement counted as productive if the CDR3 had no stop codons and remained in frame with V and J, and every other rearrangement counted as non-productive. Following IMGT convention, CDR3 was defined as the stretch from the second conserved V-encoded cysteine up to the conserved J-encoded phenylalanine. In an earlier analysis of just under 600 of the donors, sequences lacking an unambiguous match to a single V gene segment were excluded. In an earlier analysis of 450 to 750 of the donors, a V segment was called functional when productive rearrangements were above 56.7%, and segregating when the standard deviation between donors exceeded 5%. A statistical classification framework was developed to diagnose cytomegalovirus status using the catalog of TCR beta chain sequences. In a later analysis, TCR nucleotide sequences were compared against IMGT/GENE-DB human TR gene sequences so that V and J genes could be assigned. In a later analysis, CDR3 sequences and most-parsimonious VDJ recombination scenarios were assigned using the TCRdist pipeline. A later analysis defined each TCR beta chain by its CDR3 amino acid sequence plus V-gene family, and excluded reads lacking a unique V-gene family. A later analysis removed 550 to 700 highly shared, low-generation-probability nucleotide sequences to deal with suspected cross-contamination and a sequencing artifact. In a later analysis, a clonal expansion index for each public chain was calculated from normalized within-repertoire ranks of inferred template counts. A later analysis computed generation probabilities with a VDJ recombination model fitted to out-of-frame rearrangements, and checked the results against IGoR. In a later analysis, TCR-TCR, TCR-HLA and TCR-CMV co-occurrence was scored with hypergeometric tests, and a repertoire-size bias correction was applied to TCR pairs. In a later analysis, false discovery rates were estimated by permuting HLA or CMV assignments 20 times. In a later analysis, co-occurring TCRs were grouped using DBSCAN, with TCRdist sequence similarity added in when clustering inside HLA-allele-positive subsets. Co-occurrence clustering excluded repertoires with fewer than 30,000 or more than 120,000 public chains, plus five with anomalous nucleotide sharing. What TCRdb holds here is the immuneACCESS table cut down to in-frame rearrangements. Part of the clones is not present; checked against another copy, under half of the missing clones reflect an unresolved V gene, and the others are unexplained. For V, J and clone size, that table is used; D and trimming come from the DNA. Present in this sample are about 92,000 clones, around 84% of which were seen just once. Approximately 2% of the sample lies in the top ten.

In total, approximately 690 healthy bone marrow donors made up the cohort. All cohort members were sampled while nominally healthy, although unrecorded immune exposures were likely present. The donor was CMV seronegative and was included in the group of around 320 seronegative cohort members. Each donor provided a peripheral blood sample, and peripheral blood mononuclear cells were used for TCR beta sequencing. Genomic DNA was extracted from the blood cell samples with the Qiagen DNeasy Blood Extraction Kit. Note on this clone: Its antigen is currently not known. Per-nucleotide qualities are absent, and no much larger clonotype sits a single base away. The sample has other DNA sequences that encode this CDR3 too.

The TCR comes from a man between 18 and 35 years old in good health and CMV-seronegative. The sequenced material came from PBMCs.

CDR3 protein: CAISREVNTEAFF. In nucleotide form, the sequence is TGTGCCATCAGCCGGGAAGTGAACACTGAAGCTTTCTTT. Recombination connected TRBV10-3 to TRBJ1-1; the D gene cannot be named for sure. Trimming takes 6 bases from V and 0 bases from J, and the germline ends sit 8 bases apart. The CDR3 goes from the cysteine to the phenylalanine over 13 residues. This entry keeps only the CDR3 DNA: 39 bases, framed from base 1. Per the germline V gene, ENHRY is the CDR1 and SYGVKD is the CDR2.